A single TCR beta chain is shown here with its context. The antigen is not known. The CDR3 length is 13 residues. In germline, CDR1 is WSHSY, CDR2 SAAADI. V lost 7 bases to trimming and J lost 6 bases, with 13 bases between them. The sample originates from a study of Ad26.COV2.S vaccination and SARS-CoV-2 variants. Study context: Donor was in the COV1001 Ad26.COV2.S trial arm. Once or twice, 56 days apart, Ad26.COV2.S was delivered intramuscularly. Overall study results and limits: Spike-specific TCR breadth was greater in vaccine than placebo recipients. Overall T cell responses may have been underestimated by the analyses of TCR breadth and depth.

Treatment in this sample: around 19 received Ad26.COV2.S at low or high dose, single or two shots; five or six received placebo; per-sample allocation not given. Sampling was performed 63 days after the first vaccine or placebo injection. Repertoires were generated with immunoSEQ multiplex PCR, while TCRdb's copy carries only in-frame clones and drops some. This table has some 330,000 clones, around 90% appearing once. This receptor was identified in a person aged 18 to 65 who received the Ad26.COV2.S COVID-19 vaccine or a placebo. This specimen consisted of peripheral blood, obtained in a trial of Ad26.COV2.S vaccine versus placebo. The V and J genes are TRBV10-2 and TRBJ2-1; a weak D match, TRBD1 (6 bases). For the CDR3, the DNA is TGCGCCAGCAAGTCAGGGGCGTCCAATGAGCAGTTCTTC. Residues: CASKSGASNEQFF.